This TCR beta chain was captured by sequencing in a study of cytomegalovirus exposure and HLA in healthy donors. General study results and limits: As a later analysis showed, a missense DCLRE1C variant was linked to trimming of TCR beta V- and J-genes.

The PCR employed 60 Vbeta primers together with 13 Jbeta primers. The method was immunoSEQ multiplex PCR; TCRdb's version includes in-frame clones alone and lacks a portion of them. Here the sample spans some 200,000 clones, around four fifths being singletons. As regards this clone: Its cognate antigen is unknown.

Sequenced sample: PBMCs. This TCR was recovered from a middle-aged woman in good health and CMV-seronegative.

Here the CDR3 DNA reads TGTGCCAGCAGCTTATCGGGGGAGCCCCCCTACGAGCAGTACTTC. Translated, it gives CASSLSGEPPYEQYF. The chain carries TRBV7-8 and TRBJ2-7; tentatively, D is TRBD2 (6 bases). Germline lookup yields CDR1 SGHVS and CDR2 FQNEAQ. The CDR3 sequence is 15 residues long. V was clipped by 2 bases and J by 2 bases, with 13 bases between them.